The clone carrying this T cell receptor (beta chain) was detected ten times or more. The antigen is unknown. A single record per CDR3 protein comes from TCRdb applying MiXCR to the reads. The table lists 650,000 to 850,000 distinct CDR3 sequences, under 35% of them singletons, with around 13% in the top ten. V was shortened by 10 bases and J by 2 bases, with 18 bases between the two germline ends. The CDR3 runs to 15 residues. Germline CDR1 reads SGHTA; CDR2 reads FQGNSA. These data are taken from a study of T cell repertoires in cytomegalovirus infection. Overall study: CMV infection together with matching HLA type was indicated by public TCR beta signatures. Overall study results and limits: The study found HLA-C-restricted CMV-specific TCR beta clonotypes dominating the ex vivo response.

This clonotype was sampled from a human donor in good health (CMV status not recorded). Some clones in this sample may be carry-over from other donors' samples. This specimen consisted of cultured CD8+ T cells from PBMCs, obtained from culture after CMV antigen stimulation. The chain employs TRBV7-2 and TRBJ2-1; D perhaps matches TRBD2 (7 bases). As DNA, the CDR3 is TGTGCCACGAGGACGGGCGGGGGCGCCTACAATGAGCAGTTCTTC. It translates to CATRTGGGAYNEQFF.